This is a list of T cell receptor beta chains from one sample in a study of human T cells and chemical hapten exposure. Each CDR3 protein is one row after TCRdb ran MiXCR on the RACE reads. The sample includes 150,000 to 200,000 distinct CDR3 sequences, approximately 15% of them seen just once. This specimen was whole blood, taken in connection with sensitization to the hapten diphenylcyclopropenone (DPC). These receptors were obtained from a woman in her 30s with alopecia areata. Some clones in this sample may be carry-over from other donors' samples. Both conserved end residues are part of each CDR3. The D gene is left open where the match is weak. Not all rows give a size; the values are once, few, many and, for expanded clones, a class.

few,TRBJ2-4,.,14,TRBV20-1,CSALRDLAKNIQYF,TGCAGTGCGCTAAGGGACCTTGCCAAAAACATTCAGTACTTC
few,TRBJ2-3,.,19,TRBV5-6,CASSLDWGPSSGGTDTQYF,TGTGCCAGCAGCTTGGATTGGGGCCCATCATCCGGAGGCACAGATACGCAGTATTTT
many,TRBJ1-2,.,14,TRBV20-1,CSATPTGRDYGYTF,TGCAGTGCTACCCCGACAGGTCGCGACTATGGCTACACCTTC
.,TRBJ1-2,.,14,TRBV28,CASSLLIGLNGYTF,TGTGCCAGCAGTTTATTAATTGGGTTAAATGGCTACACCTTC
.,TRBJ1-1,TRBD1,14,TRBV12-3/TRBV12-4,CASGQRDRNTEAFF,TGTGCCAGCGGGCAACGGGACAGGAACACTGAAGCTTTCTTT
few,TRBJ2-6,TRBD2,18,TRBV7-3,CASSLTSGVWSGANVLTF,TGTGCCAGCAGCTTAACTAGCGGGGTATGGTCTGGGGCCAACGTCCTGACTTTC
.,TRBJ2-1,TRBD2,16,TRBV4-3,CASSQGLAGRSNEQFF,TGCGCCAGCAGCCAAGGGCTAGCGGGAAGATCCAATGAGCAGTTCTTC
few,TRBJ1-2,.,15,TRBV28,CASSSNPRGRDGYTF,TGTGCCAGCAGTTCCAATCCGCGGGGGAGGGATGGCTACACCTTC
.,TRBJ1-4,.,12,TRBV7-9,CASSLTGRKLFF,TGTGCCAGCAGCCTCACAGGGCGGAAACTGTTTTTT
.,TRBJ2-7,.,14,TRBV5-4,CASSSRDGPYEQYF,TGTGCCAGCAGCAGCCGGGACGGCCCCTACGAGCAGTACTTC
few,TRBJ1-3,.,14,TRBV12-3/TRBV12-4,CASIGRSSGNTIYF,TGTGCCAGCATTGGACGCAGCTCTGGAAACACCATATATTTT